This TCR beta chain was documented in a study of T cell responses to AZD1222 COVID-19 vaccine. About the research overall: Combined were second doses at about 4 or about 12 weeks. The study, taken as a whole, reports: After the peak T cell response, and only then, were repertoires sampled. Spike-specific TCR depth and breadth grew after two AZD1222 doses.

Libraries were prepared by immunoSEQ multiplex PCR; TCRdb keeps only in-frame clonotypes and omits some of them. The table includes more than 95,000 clones, around 87% detected once. As regards this clone: The antigen remains undetermined.

This material consisted of peripheral blood, taken on day 0 of AZD1222 vaccination. This receptor was obtained from an adult in good health.

CDR3 sequence (DNA): TGTGCCAGCAGCAAAGATGCAGACAGGGACAATCAGCCCCAGCATTTT. It is translated as CASSKDADRDNQPQHF. This sequence joins TRBV21-1 and TRBJ1-5; the D segment call TRBD1 is taken from the table without a DNA check. TRBV21-1 counts as a pseudogene. The CDR3 length is 16 residues.